This TCR beta chain stems from a study of T cells in Graves' hyperthyroidism and ophthalmopathy. Broader study findings: Separating ophthalmopathy from stable hyperthyroidism was achieved by a 13 V-J model. Among thyroid clonotypes expanded above 0.001, most also appeared in blood.

The V end lost 6 bases, the J end lost 1 base, and 13 bases lay between the germline ends. CDR3 length: 13 residues. Germline CDR1 SQVTM, CDR2 ANQGSEA. Template material for amplifying TCR beta CDR3 regions consisted of RNA transcripts. With the HTBI primer set, the TCR CDR3 went through a first round of RT-PCR. A single record per CDR3 protein comes from TCRdb applying MiXCR to the multiplex PCR reads. The repertoire consists of hundreds of thousands of distinct CDR3 sequences, with around 15% occurring once and the leading ten covering about 9.4%. This clonotype has more than one count but fewer than ten. The antigen is unknown. Lactation, pregnancy, other autoimmune disease or uncontrolled infection excluded patients.

The genes are TRBV29-1 and TRBJ2-7, with no clear D. Material for sequencing was blood. This receptor was taken from a woman aged 18-29 years with Graves' hyperthyroidism. The CDR3 region is CSVAKGFSYEQYF. CDR3 DNA: TGCAGCGTCGCCAAGGGTTTTTCCTACGAGCAGTACTTC.